A single sample is the source of the 26 T cell receptor beta chains below, sequenced in a study of shared clonotypes between healthy human individuals. TCRdb keeps only in-frame clones here, not all; method: immunoSEQ multiplex PCR. This sample has 1,400,000 or so clones, with around 98.5% found just once. The sequenced sample consisted of naive CD4+ T cells sorted from blood. The subset denotes: CD45RA+ positively selected. The receptors here all came from a man younger than 40 in good health.

This chain uses TRBV6-1 with TRBJ2-7; TRBD1 matches at 11 bases. In germline, CDR1 is MNHNS, CDR2 SASEGT. This CDR3 contains 14 residues. Losses at the gene ends were 3 bases for V and 3 bases for J; bases not matched to a gene: 1. CDR3 sequence (DNA): TGTGCCAGCAGTGAGGACAGGGGGCTCTACGAGCAGTACTTC. Encoded protein: CASSEDRGLYEQYF.

The V and J genes are TRBV5-4 and TRBJ1-1; D call uncertain. The V end was cut by 4 bases, the J end by 7 bases, with 11 bases between. CDR3 size: 12 residues. Germline loops: CDR1 SGHNT, CDR2 YYREEE (reference sequence). The CDR3: CASSRPTVEAFF. DNA of the CDR3: TGTGCCAGCAGCCGACCGACCGTTGAAGCTTTCTTT.

The chain is built from TRBV5-4 and TRBJ1-1, with D possibly being TRBD1 (5 bases). In germline, CDR1 is SGHNT, CDR2 YYREEE (reference sequence). Trimming removed 6 bases from V and 0 bases from J, with 12 bases in between. The CDR3 has 14 residues. The CDR3 protein is CASTQRGVNTEAFF. The CDR3 nucleotides are TGTGCCAGCACCCAAAGAGGGGTGAACACTGAAGCTTTCTTT.

The V gene is TRBV19, the J gene TRBJ1-1; 7 nucleotides align to TRBD1. Trimming at V came to 3 bases and at J to 4 bases, leaving 5 bases not matched to a gene. Looked up from germline, CDR1 is LNHDA and CDR2 is SQIVND (reference sequence). The CDR3 totals 14 residues. The CDR3 DNA follows: TGTGCCAGTAGTATCAAGACAGGGACCACTGAAGCTTTCTTT. Translation gives CASSIKTGTTEAFF.

The chain joins TRBV28 to TRBJ1-1; 7 nucleotides align to TRBD1. The CDR3 sequence is 15 residues long. J lost 1 base, V lost 0 bases, and 2 bases had no gene match. Germline values: CDR1 MDHEN, CDR2 SYDVKM. The CDR3 sequence: CASSLWDRPNTEAFF. In nucleotides, the CDR3 is TGTGCCAGCAGTTTATGGGACAGGCCGAACACTGAAGCTTTCTTT.

The CDR3, as DNA: TGCGCCAGCAGCTTGGGGACAGGGGGCCGGACTAATGAAAAACTGTTTTTT. Its translation is CASSLGTGGRTNEKLFF. The V gene is TRBV5-1, the J gene TRBJ1-4, with 11 nucleotides matching TRBD1. V trimming: 0 bases; J trimming: 2 bases; junction bases outside the gene matches: 3. The CDR3 totals 17 residues. The V gene's germline CDR1 is SGHRS and CDR2 YFSETQ.

The gene calls are TRBV9 and TRBJ1-5; perhaps TRBD1 as D (5 bases). Germline V lookup: CDR1 SGDLS, CDR2 YYNGEE. The CDR3 is 18 residues long. Trimming shortened V by 2 bases and J by 0 bases, and 18 bases separated the two germline ends. Written as DNA, the CDR3 is TGTGCCAGCAGCGTTCGTGAGACAGAATATGATAGCAATCAGCCCCAGCATTTT. Translating gives CASSVRETEYDSNQPQHF.

This clone was picked up one time. The CDR3 protein is CASSVEGTPRKTQYF. CDR3 bases: TGTGCCAGCAGCGTAGAGGGCACTCCGCGGAAGACCCAGTACTTC. This chain uses TRBV9 with TRBJ2-5; no clear D. Trimming pared 0 bases from V and 6 bases from J, leaving 15 bases between. The germline gives CDR1 SGDLS, CDR2 YYNGEE. This CDR3 region has 15 residues.

The chain recombines TRBV5-4 with TRBJ1-2, with D possibly matching TRBD1 (6 bases). The CDR3 consists of 14 residues. Germline V gene data show CDR1 as SGHNT and CDR2 as YYREEE (reference sequence). Trimming took off 4 bases at V and 7 bases at J, with 17 bases between the two ends. The DNA of the CDR3 is TGTGCCAGCAGCCCACCGAGGGCAGGGGCTGGCTACACCTTC. It yields the protein CASSPPRAGAGYTF.

Remarks on this clone: Other DNA sequences of this sample code for an identical CDR3. This chain connects TRBV9 to TRBJ2-7, with a possible D match to TRBD1 (6 bases). The CDR3 has 14 residues. The V and J ends lost 2 bases and 3 bases respectively, with 12 bases between them. Germline V gives CDR1 SGDLS, CDR2 YYNGEE. The CDR3 DNA sequence: TGTGCCAGCAGCGTCACAGGGTCAAGCTACGAGCAGTACTTC. It codes for CASSVTGSSYEQYF.

The rearrangement uses TRBV7-2 and TRBJ1-5; D gene uncertain. The V gene's germline CDR1 is SGHTA and CDR2 FQGNSA. Trimming removed 3 bases from V and 5 bases from J, with 11 bases in between. The CDR3 loop spans 14 amino acids. Here the CDR3 DNA reads TGTGCCAGCAGCTTCGGCTCGGGAGATCAGCCCCAGCATTTT. Translating it yields CASSFGSGDQPQHF. The full variable domain, rest sourced from reference TRBV7-2 and TRBJ1-5, is GAGVSQSPSNKVTEKGKDVELRCDPISGHTALYWYRQSLGQGLEFLIYFQGNSAPDKSGLPSDRFSAERTGGSVSTLTIQRTQQEDSAVYLCASSFGSGDQPQHFGDGTRLSIL.

This rearrangement joins TRBV9 to TRBJ2-1; D tentatively fits TRBD1 or TRBD2 (5 bases each). The CDR3 is 16 amino acids. The V gene lost 1 base and the J gene lost 3 bases, with 14 bases spanning the gap. The germline V gene has CDR1 SGDLS and CDR2 YYNGEE. The CDR3 here is CASSVYSGRNYNEQFF. CDR3 bases: TGTGCCAGCAGCGTATATTCGGGACGCAACTACAATGAGCAGTTCTTC.

For this clone: Compared with germline, one end of the junction differs, possibly owing to a read error. This sequence joins TRBV5-1 and TRBJ2-5; the D is unclear. Germline V gives CDR1 SGHRS, CDR2 YFSETQ. This CDR3 spans 15 amino acids. DNA of the CDR3: TGCGCCAGCAGCTTGGGAATGACGGACGAGAGCCACAGCCACTTC. Translating gives CASSLGMTDESHSHF. Full variable domain (missing parts from reference TRBV5-1 and TRBJ2-5): KAGVTQTPRYLIKTRGQQVTLSCSPISGHRSVSWYQQTPGQGLQFLFEYFSETQRNKGNFPGRFSGRQFSNSRSEMNVSTLELGDSALYLCASSLGMTDESHSHFGPGTRLLVL.

V gene TRBV4-3 combines with J gene TRBJ2-7; TRBD1 matches at 11 bases. The CDR3 covers 16 residues. Germline lookup yields CDR1 LGHNA and CDR2 YSLEER. Losses at the gene ends were 4 bases for V and 0 bases for J; bases not matched to a gene: 5. CDR3 protein: CASSRGQGALSYEQYF. The CDR3 nucleotides read TGCGCCAGCAGCCGAGGACAGGGGGCTCTCTCCTACGAGCAGTACTTC.

This chain joins TRBV5-1 and TRBJ2-1, with D maybe TRBD2 (6 bases). There are 16 residues in the CDR3. Germline V lookup: CDR1 SGHRS, CDR2 YFSETQ. The V end lost 6 bases, the J end lost 2 bases, and 18 bases lay between the germline ends. CDR3 nucleotides: TGCGCCAGCACGTCACGGGGACTCCGAACCTACAATGAGCAGTTCTTC. It translates to CASTSRGLRTYNEQFF.

V and J are TRBV28 and TRBJ2-5; D may be TRBD1 (5 bases). From germline, CDR1 is MDHEN and CDR2 SYDVKM. The CDR3 is 12 amino acids. Trimming left V 6 bases short and J 4 bases short, with 9 bases between. The CDR3 sequence is CASRQERETQYF. Written as DNA, the CDR3 is TGTGCCAGCAGACAGGAAAGAGAGACCCAGTACTTC.

The chain recombines TRBV28 with TRBJ2-1, with D perhaps matching TRBD2 (5 bases). V was shortened by 8 bases and J by 6 bases, with 14 bases between the two germline ends. The length of the CDR3 is 13 residues. CDR1 is MDHEN and CDR2 is SYDVKM in the germline V gene. The chain's CDR3 is CASGLFSPNEQFF. In DNA, the CDR3 is TGTGCCAGCGGACTGTTTTCCCCCAATGAGCAGTTCTTC.

The chain combines TRBV28 with TRBJ1-5; no reliable D call. CDR1 and CDR2 from the germline V gene are MDHEN and SYDVKM. The CDR3 has 14 residues. V was trimmed by 7 bases and J by 1 base, leaving 11 bases between them. The CDR3 DNA sequence: TGTGCCAGCAAGACTCAGAGCAGCAATCAGCCCCAGCATTTT. Encoded protein: CASKTQSSNQPQHF.

V and J are TRBV7-2 and TRBJ2-1; 7 bases fit TRBD1. Germline V gives CDR1 SGHTA, CDR2 FQGNSA. V gave up 6 bases and J gave up 2 bases; unmatched junction bases: 13. This CDR3 has 17 residues. The CDR3 reads CASRLNIVGQTYNEQFF. In DNA, the CDR3 is TGTGCCAGCAGGCTTAACATCGTGGGACAGACCTACAATGAGCAGTTCTTC.

The chain couples TRBV9 to TRBJ2-1, with a possible D match to TRBD2 (5 bases). CDR1 and CDR2 from the germline V gene are SGDLS and YYNGEE. V was pared by 0 bases and J by 5 bases, with 15 bases between. The CDR3 is made up of 16 amino acids. This CDR3 reads CASSVGGQRFHNEQFF. The DNA for the CDR3 is TGTGCCAGCAGCGTAGGAGGGCAGCGCTTTCACAATGAGCAGTTCTTC. Complete variable domain (other parts from reference TRBV9 and TRBJ2-1): DSGVTQTPKHLITATGQRVTLRCSPRSGDLSVYWYQQSLDQGLQFLIQYYNGEERAKGNILERFSAQQFPDLHSELNLSSLELGDSALYFCASSVGGQRFHNEQFFGPGTRLTVL.

This chain links TRBV7-2 with TRBJ1-2; 7 bases match TRBD1. After removal of 1 base from V and 6 bases from J, the junction contained 11 bases not matched to a gene. Germline CDR1 SGHTA, CDR2 FQGNSA. This CDR3 comprises 16 residues. The chain's CDR3 is CASSLGTRTGYDGYTF. The DNA of the CDR3 is TGTGCCAGCAGCTTAGGCACACGGACAGGTTATGATGGCTACACCTTC.

The rearrangement joins TRBV6-5 to TRBJ2-3, with TRBD1 matching over 7 bases. CDR1 is MNHEY, CDR2 SVGAGI, per germline. V lost 10 bases to trimming and J lost 1 base; unmatched junction nucleotides: 8. CDR3 length equals 14 residues. CDR3 nucleotide sequence: TGTGCCACCCGGTGGGACAGCCGCACAGATACGCAGTATTTT. Amino acid sequence: CATRWDSRTDTQYF.

This clone has just a few counts. V and J are TRBV12-5 and TRBJ2-1; TRBD1 matches at 11 bases. The CDR3 covers 16 residues. The J segment lost 7 bases and the V segment lost 0 bases, leaving 5 bases of the junction unmatched. Germline CDR1 is LGHNT and CDR2 is FRNRAP. The CDR3 region is CASGLVLGTGGNEQFF. The CDR3 nucleotides read TGTGCTAGTGGTTTGGTACTGGGGACAGGGGGAAATGAGCAGTTCTTC.

This chain connects TRBV9 to TRBJ2-7; 9 bases align to TRBD2. J lost 3 bases, V lost 0 bases, and 1 base had no gene match. CDR3 size: 14 residues. Germline loops: CDR1 SGDLS, CDR2 YYNGEE. The CDR3 loop is CASSVELAGYEQYF. The CDR3 DNA sequence: TGTGCCAGCAGCGTAGAACTAGCGGGCTACGAGCAGTACTTC.

This clone was seen just once. The CDR3 here is CASSRSIHSYEQYF. The CDR3 coding sequence is TGTGCCAGCAGCCGATCGATCCACTCCTACGAGCAGTACTTC. The chain carries TRBV5-5 and TRBJ2-7; D remains ambiguous. From germline, CDR1 is SGHKS and CDR2 YYEKEE (reference sequence). V was cut by 4 bases and J by 0 bases, with 11 bases left in between. The CDR3 has 14 amino acids.

This clone was seen just once. This chain links TRBV11-2 with TRBJ2-7, with D unclear. CDR3 length: 13 residues. Germline V lookup: CDR1 SGHAT, CDR2 FQNNGV. Trimming left V 2 bases short and J 4 bases short, with 9 bases between. The CDR3 DNA sequence: TGTGCCAGCAGCTTAAGTTTCTCGTACGAGCAGTACTTC. This gives the protein CASSLSFSYEQYF.